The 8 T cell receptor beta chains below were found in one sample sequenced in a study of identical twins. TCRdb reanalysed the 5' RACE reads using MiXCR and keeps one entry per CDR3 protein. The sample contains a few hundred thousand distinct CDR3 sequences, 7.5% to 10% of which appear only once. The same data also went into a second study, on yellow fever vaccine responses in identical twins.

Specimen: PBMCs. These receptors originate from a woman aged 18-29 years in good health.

CDR3 amino acids: CASRVGQGSSYNSPLHF. The CDR3 bases are TGTGCCAGCAGGGTGGGACAGGGTAGCTCCTATAATTCACCCCTCCACTTT. The V call is TRBV6-1, the J call TRBJ1-6; TRBD1 matches 9 bases. V trimming: 6 bases; J trimming: 0 bases; junction bases outside the gene matches: 6. The length of the CDR3 is 17 residues. CDR1 MNHNS and CDR2 SASEGT come from the germline V gene.

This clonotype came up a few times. CDR3 bases: TGCGCCAGCAGCCTGATGAGGACAGACTCCTACGAGCAGTACTTC. Its translation: CASSLMRTDSYEQYF. This chain uses TRBV5-1 with TRBJ2-7; TRBD1 might be the D (6 bases). V shed 4 bases and J shed 0 bases, with 14 bases lying between them. CDR3 length: 15 amino acids. Germline V gene lookup returns CDR1 SGHRS and CDR2 YFSETQ.

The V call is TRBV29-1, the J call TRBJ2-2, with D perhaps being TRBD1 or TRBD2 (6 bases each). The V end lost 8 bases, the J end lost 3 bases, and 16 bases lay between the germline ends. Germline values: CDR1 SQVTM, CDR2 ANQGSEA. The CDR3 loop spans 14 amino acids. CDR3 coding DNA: TGCAGCTCACGATCGGGGGCGGACACCGGGGAGCTGTTTTTT. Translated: CSSRSGADTGELFF.

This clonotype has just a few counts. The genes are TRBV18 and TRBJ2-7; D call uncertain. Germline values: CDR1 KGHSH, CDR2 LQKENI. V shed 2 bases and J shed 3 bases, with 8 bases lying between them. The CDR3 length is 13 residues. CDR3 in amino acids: CASSPITRYEQYF. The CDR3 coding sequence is TGTGCCAGCTCACCAATCACCCGCTACGAGCAGTACTTC.

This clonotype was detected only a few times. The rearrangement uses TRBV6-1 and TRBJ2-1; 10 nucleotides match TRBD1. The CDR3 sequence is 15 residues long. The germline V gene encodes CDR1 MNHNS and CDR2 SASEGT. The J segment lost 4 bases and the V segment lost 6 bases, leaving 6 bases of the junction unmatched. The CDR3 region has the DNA TGTGCCAGCAGCGATGGACAGGGGGATTACAATGAGCAGTTCTTC. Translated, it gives CASSDGQGDYNEQFF.

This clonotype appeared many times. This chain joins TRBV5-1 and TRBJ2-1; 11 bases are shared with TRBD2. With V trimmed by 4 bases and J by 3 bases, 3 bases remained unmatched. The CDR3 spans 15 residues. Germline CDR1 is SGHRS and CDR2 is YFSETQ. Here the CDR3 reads CASSGTSGLYNEQFF. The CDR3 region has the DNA TGCGCCAGCAGCGGGACTAGCGGCCTCTACAATGAGCAGTTCTTC. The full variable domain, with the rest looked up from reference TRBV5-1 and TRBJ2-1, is KAGVTQTPRYLIKTRGQQVTLSCSPISGHRSVSWYQQTPGQGLQFLFEYFSETQRNKGNFPGRFSGRQFSNSRSEMNVSTLELGDSALYLCASSGTSGLYNEQFFGPGTRLTVL.

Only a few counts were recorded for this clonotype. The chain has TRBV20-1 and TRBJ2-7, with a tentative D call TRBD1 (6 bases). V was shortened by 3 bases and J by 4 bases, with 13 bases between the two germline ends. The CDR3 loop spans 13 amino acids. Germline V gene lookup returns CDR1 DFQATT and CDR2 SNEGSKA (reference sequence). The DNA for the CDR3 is TGCAGTGCTAGCCAGGGGCGTAAGTACGAGCAGTACTTC. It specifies CSASQGRKYEQYF.

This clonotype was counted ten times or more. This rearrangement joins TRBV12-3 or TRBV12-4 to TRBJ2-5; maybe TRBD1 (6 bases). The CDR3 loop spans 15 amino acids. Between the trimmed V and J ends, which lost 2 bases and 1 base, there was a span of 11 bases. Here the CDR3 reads CASSLHTGLQETQYF. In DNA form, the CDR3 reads TGTGCCAGCAGTTTACACACAGGGCTCCAAGAGACCCAGTACTTC.